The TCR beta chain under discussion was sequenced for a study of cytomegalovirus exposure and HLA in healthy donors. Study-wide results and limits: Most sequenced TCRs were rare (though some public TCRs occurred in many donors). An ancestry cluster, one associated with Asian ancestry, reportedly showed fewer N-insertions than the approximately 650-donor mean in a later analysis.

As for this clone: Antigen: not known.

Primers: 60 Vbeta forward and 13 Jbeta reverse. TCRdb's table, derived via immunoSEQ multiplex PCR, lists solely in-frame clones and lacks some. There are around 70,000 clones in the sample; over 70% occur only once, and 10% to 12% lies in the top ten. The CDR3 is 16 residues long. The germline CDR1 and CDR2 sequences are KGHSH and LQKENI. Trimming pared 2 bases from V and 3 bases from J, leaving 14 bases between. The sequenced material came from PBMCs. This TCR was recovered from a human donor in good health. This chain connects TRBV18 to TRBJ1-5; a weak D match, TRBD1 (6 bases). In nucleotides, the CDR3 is TGTGCCAGCTCACCAAGGGACAACCCGAACAATCAGCCCCAGCATTTT. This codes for CASSPRDNPNNQPQHF.